Detailed here is one TCR beta chain. The specificity of this receptor is unknown. Base qualities are missing; no much larger clone stands one base away. The treatment or condition label on this specimen signifies: allogeneic hematopoietic cell transplantation with graft depleted of TCRalphabeta T cells and CD19 B cells. Transplant recipients were children who received TCRalphabeta/CD19-depleted allogeneic hematopoietic cell grafts. Library preparation was by PCR. The sequencer was an Illumina HiSeq 2500. To normalize quantification of the TCRbeta repertoire, the TCR libraries were built with molecular barcoding that relied on unique molecular identifiers. The public reads were run again by TCRdb, first through fastp at Q25 and then through MiXCR, and only productive beta chains were kept. CDR3 protein duplicates are merged, each entry listing the most common genes and DNA. This sample holds hundreds of thousands of distinct CDR3 sequences; around 15% were observed only once. The ten largest clones take up under 30% of the sample.

Taken from cysteine to phenylalanine, the CDR3 has 13 residues. Solely the CDR3 DNA is kept, with 39 bases framed from the first base. CDR1 and CDR2 were assigned from the germline V gene as KGHDR and SFDVKD. Relative to germline, V is 0 bases shorter and J is 9 bases shorter, with 7 bases between their ends. This sample stems from a study of T-cell reconstitution after alpha-beta-depleted transplantation in children listed by TCRdb under 2016. In the study overall: T-cell immune reconstitution after TCRalphabeta/CD19-depleted allogeneic hematopoietic cell transplantation in children was quantitatively tracked in the study by means of TCR repertoire profiling.

The paper's findings and limits, for the study overall: Over subsequent months, a decline in hyperexpanded clone frequencies was noted, and after one year, T-cell counts and TCRbeta diversity were mostly ascribed to newly produced T cells. In some patients, high TCRbeta diversity at day 60 was attributed to recipient T cells and intrathymic progenitors that had survived conditioning. About two months after transplant, the apparently early recovery of alphabetaT-cell counts reportedly depended on just several hundred clones that had expanded rapidly and came from non-depleted graft cells.

The sequence joins TRBV24-1 to TRBJ2-2; the D gene could be TRBD1 or TRBD2, each one agreeing over 5 bases. The receptor's source is a boy in the first two years of life who had a stem cell transplant for Wiskott-Aldrich syndrome, so the T cells may come from the graft donor. Material: PBMCs, mostly from graft donor cells, obtained 360 days after TCRalphabeta/CD19-depleted stem cell transplant. The CDR3: CATSDLGGWELFF. Read as DNA, the sequence is TGTGCCACCAGTGATTTGGGGGGATGGGAGCTGTTTTTT.